One and the same sample provided the 2 T cell receptor beta chains below, sequenced in a study of PD-1 and CTLA-4 blockade in melanoma. Data came from immunoSEQ multiplex PCR; TCRdb stores just in-frame clones and leaves some out. The sample yields roughly 30,000 clones, about nine tenths seen once. This specimen was CD8+ T cells from peripheral blood, taken from a patient given anti-PD-1 treatment. Every receptor here comes from a human donor with melanoma.

This chain joins TRBV5-3 and TRBJ1-6; no clear D gene. TRBV5-3 is given ORF status, its function remaining uncertain. V was cut by 2 bases and J by 6 bases, with 15 bases left in between. This CDR3 has 16 amino acids. CDR3 amino acids: CARSLRGPTFNSPLHF. The CDR3 nucleotides read TGTGCCAGAAGCTTACGGGGTCCAACCTTTAATTCACCCCTCCACTTT.

The chain couples TRBV28 to TRBJ1-6; the D is unclear. V was cut by 10 bases and J by 0 bases, with 13 bases left in between. Germline-derived CDR1 and CDR2 are MDHEN and SYDVKM. The length of the CDR3 is 15 residues. CDR3 sequence (DNA): TGTGCCACCCTCGGTGCAAGCTCCTATAATTCACCCCTCCACTTT. Protein product: CATLGASSYNSPLHF.